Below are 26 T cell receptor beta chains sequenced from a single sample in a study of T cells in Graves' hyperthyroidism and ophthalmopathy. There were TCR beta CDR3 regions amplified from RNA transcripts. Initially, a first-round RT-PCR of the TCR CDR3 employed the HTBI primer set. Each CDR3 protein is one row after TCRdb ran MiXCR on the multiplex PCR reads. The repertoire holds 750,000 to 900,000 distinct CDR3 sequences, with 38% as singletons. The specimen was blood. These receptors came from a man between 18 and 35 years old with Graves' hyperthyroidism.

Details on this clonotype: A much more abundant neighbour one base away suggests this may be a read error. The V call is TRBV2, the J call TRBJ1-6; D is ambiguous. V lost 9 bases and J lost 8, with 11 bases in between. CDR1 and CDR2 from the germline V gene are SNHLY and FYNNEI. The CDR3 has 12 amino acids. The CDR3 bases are TGTGCCAGGAGAGGTCCAGATTCACCCCTCCACTTT. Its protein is CARRGPDSPLHF.

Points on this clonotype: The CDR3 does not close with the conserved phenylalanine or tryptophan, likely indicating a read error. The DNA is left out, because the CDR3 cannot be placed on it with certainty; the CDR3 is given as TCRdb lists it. The CDR3 sequence is CASSTTREQG. The chain recombines TRBV19 with TRBJ1-6; the D call in the table, TRBD1, was not verified against the DNA. Germline assignment: CDR1 LNHDA and CDR2 SQIVND (reference sequence). The CDR3 has 10 amino acids, counting both end residues.

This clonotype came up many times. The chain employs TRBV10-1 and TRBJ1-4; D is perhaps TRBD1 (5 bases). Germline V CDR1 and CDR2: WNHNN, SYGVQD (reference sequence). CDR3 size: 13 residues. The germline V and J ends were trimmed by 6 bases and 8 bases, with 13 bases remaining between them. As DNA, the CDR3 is TGCGCCAGCAGCGACTTGAAGGGGGAAAAACTGTTTTTT. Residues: CASSDLKGEKLFF.

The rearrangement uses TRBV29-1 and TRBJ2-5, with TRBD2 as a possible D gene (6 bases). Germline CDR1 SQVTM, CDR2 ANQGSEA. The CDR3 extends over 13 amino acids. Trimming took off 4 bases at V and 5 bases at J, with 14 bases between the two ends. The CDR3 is CSVGRGTGETQYF. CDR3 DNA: TGCAGCGTTGGGAGGGGTACCGGGGAGACCCAGTACTTC.

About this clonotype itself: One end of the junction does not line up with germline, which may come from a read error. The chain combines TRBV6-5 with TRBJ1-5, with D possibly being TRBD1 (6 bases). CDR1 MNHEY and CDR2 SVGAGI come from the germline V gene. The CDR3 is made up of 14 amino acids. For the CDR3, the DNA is TGTGCCAGAAGTTCCTCGGACAGTTGGCAGCCCCAGCATTTT. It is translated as CARSSSDSWQPQHF.

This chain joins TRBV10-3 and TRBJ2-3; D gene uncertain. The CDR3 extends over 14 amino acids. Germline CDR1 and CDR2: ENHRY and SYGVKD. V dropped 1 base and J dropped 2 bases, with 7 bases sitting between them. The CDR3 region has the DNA TGTGCCATCAGTGAGTTTAGTGCCACAGATACGCAGTATTTT. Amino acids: CAISEFSATDTQYF.

The CDR3 loop reads CSASPDRGAFEQYF. As DNA, the CDR3 is TGCAGTGCTAGCCCCGACAGGGGAGCCTTCGAGCAGTACTTC. The V gene is TRBV20-1, the J gene TRBJ2-7; 8 nucleotides line up with TRBD1. In germline, CDR1 is DFQATT, CDR2 SNEGSKA (reference sequence). With V trimmed by 3 bases and J by 6 bases, 10 bases remained unmatched. The CDR3 is 14 amino acids.

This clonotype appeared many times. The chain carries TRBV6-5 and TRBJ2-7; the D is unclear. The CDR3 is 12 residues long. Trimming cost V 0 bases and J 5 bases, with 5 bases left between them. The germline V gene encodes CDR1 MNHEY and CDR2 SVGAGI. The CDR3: CASSYSRDEQYF. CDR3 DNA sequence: TGTGCCAGCAGTTACTCCCGAGACGAGCAGTACTTC.

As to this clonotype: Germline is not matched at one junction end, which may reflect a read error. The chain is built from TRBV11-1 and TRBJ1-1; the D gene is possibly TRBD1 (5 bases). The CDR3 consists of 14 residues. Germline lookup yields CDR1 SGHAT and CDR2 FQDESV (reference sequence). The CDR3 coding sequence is TGCGACAGCAGCCAAGCCAGTTGGAACACTGAAGCTTTCTTT. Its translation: CDSSQASWNTEAFF. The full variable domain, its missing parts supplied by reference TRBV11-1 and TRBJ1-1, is EAEVAQSPRYKITEKSQAVAFWCDPISGHATLYWYRQILGQGPELLVQFQDESVVDDSQLPKDRFSAERLKGVDSTLKIQPAELGDSAMYLCDSSQASWNTEAFFGQGTRLTVV.

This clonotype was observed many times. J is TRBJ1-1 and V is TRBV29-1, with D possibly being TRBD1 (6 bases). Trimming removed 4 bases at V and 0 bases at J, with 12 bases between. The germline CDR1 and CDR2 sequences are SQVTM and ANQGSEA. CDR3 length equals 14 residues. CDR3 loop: CSVVRGSLNTEAFF. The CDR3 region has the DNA TGCAGCGTTGTGAGGGGGTCGCTGAACACTGAAGCTTTCTTT.

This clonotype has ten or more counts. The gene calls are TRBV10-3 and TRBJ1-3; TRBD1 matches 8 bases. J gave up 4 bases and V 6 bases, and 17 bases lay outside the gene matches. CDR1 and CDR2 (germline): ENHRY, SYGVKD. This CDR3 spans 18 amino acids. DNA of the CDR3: TGTGCCATCAGCTCCGGACAGGGAAATCAGCGCTTCGGAAACACCATATATTTT. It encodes CAISSGQGNQRFGNTIYF.

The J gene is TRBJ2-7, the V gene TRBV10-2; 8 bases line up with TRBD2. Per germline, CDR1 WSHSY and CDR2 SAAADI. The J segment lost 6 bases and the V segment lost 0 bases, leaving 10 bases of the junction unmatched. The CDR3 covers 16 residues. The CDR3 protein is CASSESKGGGGTEQYF. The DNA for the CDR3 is TGCGCCAGCAGTGAGTCCAAGGGGGGCGGGGGGACCGAGCAGTACTTC.

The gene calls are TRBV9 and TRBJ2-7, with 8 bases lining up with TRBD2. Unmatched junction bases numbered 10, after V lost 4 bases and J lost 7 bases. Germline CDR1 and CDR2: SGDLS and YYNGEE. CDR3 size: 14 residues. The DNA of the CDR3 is TGTGCCAGCAGCATACCCGGGGGGGCGGGGGAGCAGTACTTC. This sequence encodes CASSIPGGAGEQYF.

DNA of the CDR3: TGTGCCAGCCGACAGGACTACACCGGGGAGCTGTTTTTT. This gives the protein CASRQDYTGELFF. This rearrangement joins TRBV19 to TRBJ2-2, with a possible D match to TRBD1 (6 bases). The CDR3 contains 13 residues. Germline lookup yields CDR1 LNHDA and CDR2 SQIVND (reference sequence). V lost 9 bases, J lost 3 bases, and 11 bases lay in between.

As DNA, the CDR3 is TGTGCCAGCAGCTCCTTCGTTAGCGGGGGGGATCCTAGCTACGAGCAGTACTTC. Protein product: CASSSFVSGGDPSYEQYF. The chain couples TRBV5-6 to TRBJ2-7, with TRBD2 matching 11 bases. CDR1 and CDR2 from the germline V gene are SGHDT and YYEEEE. With 3 bases clipped from V and 3 bases from J, the junction kept 14 bases outside the gene matches. This CDR3 region has 18 residues.

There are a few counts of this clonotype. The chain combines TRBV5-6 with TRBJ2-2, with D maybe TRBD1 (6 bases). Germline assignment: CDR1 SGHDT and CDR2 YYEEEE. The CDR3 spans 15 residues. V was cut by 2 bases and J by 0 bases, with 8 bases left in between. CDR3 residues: CASSFQGSNTGELFF. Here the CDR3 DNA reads TGTGCCAGCAGCTTCCAGGGGTCGAACACCGGGGAGCTGTTTTTT. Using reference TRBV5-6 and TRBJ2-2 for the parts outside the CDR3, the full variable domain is DAGVTQSPTHLIKTRGQQVTLRCSPKSGHDTVSWYQQALGQGPQFIFQYYEEEERQRGNFPDRFSGHQFPNYSSELNVNALLLGDSALYLCASSFQGSNTGELFFGEGSRLTVL.

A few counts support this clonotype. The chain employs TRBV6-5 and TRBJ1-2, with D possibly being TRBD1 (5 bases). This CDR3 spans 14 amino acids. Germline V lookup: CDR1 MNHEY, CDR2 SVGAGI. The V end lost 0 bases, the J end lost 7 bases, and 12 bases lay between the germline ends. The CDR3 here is CASSYSAGTGGYTF. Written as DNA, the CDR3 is TGTGCCAGCAGTTACTCAGCGGGGACTGGTGGCTACACCTTC.

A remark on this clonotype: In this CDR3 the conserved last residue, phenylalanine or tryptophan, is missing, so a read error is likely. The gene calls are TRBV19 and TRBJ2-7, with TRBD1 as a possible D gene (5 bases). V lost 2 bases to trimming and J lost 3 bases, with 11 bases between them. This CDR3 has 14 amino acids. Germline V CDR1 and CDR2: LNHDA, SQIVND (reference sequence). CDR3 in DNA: TGTGCCAGTAGTATAAGGTCCGACAGCTACGAGCAGTACCTC. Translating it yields CASSIRSDSYEQYL.

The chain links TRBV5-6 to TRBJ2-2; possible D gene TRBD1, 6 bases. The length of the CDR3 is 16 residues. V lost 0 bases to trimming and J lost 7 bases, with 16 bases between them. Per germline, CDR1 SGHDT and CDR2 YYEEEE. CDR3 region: CASSLGPGQSFGELFF. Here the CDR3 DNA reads TGTGCCAGCAGCTTGGGACCGGGACAAAGTTTCGGGGAGCTGTTTTTT.

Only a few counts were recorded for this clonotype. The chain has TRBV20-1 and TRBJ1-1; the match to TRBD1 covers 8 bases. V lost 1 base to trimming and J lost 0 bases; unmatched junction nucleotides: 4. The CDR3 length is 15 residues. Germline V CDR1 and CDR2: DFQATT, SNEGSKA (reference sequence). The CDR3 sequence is CSARVGTGMNTEAFF. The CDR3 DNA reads TGCAGTGCTAGAGTGGGGACAGGAATGAACACTGAAGCTTTCTTT.

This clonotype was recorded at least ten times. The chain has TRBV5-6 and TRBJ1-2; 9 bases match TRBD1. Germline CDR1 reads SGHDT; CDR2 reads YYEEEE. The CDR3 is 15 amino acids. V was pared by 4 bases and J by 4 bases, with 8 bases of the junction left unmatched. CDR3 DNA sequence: TGTGCCAGCAGCCTTGGCGGGACAGGGAGCTATGGCTACACCTTC. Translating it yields CASSLGGTGSYGYTF.

The CDR3 sequence is CASSEPASGTDRNTIYF. CDR3 sequence (DNA): TGTGCCAGCAGTGAACCGGCGTCCGGGACGGACAGAAACACCATATATTTT. This chain connects TRBV25-1 to TRBJ1-3, with TRBD1 as a possible D gene (5 bases). The V end was cut by 2 bases, the J end by 5 bases, with 19 bases between. The CDR3 covers 17 residues. CDR1 MGHDK and CDR2 SYGVNS come from the germline V gene.

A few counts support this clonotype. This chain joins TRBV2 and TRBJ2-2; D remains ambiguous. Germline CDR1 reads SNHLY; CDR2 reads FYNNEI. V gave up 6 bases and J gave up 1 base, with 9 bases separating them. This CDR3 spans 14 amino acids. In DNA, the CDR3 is TGTGCCAGCAGCGCCGCGAGGAACACCGGGGAGCTGTTTTTT. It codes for CASSAARNTGELFF.

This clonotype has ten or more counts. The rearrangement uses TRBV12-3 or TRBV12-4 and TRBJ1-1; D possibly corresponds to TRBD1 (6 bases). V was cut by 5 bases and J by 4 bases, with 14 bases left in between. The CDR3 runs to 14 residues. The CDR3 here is CASSLLGGATEAFF. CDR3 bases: TGTGCCAGCAGTCTCCTAGGGGGGGCCACTGAAGCTTTCTTT.

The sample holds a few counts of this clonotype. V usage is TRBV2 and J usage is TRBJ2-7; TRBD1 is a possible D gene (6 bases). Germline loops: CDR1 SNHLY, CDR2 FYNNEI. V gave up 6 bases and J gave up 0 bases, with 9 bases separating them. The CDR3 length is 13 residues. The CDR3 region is CASREDSSYEQYF. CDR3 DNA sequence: TGTGCCAGCAGGGAGGACAGCTCCTACGAGCAGTACTTC.

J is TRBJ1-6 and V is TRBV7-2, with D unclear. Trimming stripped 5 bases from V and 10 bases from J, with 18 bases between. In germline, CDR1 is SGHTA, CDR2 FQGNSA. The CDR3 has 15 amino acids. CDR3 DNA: TGTGCCAGCAGCCCCGGGGTGCTACTAGGGTCACCCCTCCACTTT. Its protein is CASSPGVLLGSPLHF.